This TCR beta chain was recorded in a study of CD8+ T cells in alopecia areata. At the level of the study: Treated patients were given oral tofacitinib, which was dosed at 5 to 10 mg twice daily.

CD4+ and CD8+ T cells were sorted from PBMCs stained for CD3, CD4 and CD8. RNA extraction and reverse transcription yielded cDNA as sequencing template. The protocol was immunoSEQ multiplex PCR, while the TCRdb copy is restricted to in-frame clones and leaves out a portion. The sample has 170,000 or so clones; about 60% are singletons. The ends were cut back, 6 bases at V and 6 bases at J, with 12 bases in the middle. From germline, CDR1 is LNHDA and CDR2 SQIVND (reference sequence). This CDR3 is built from 13 residues. The chain employs TRBV19 and TRBJ2-1; D is possibly TRBD2 (5 bases). This material consisted of CD4+ T cells sorted from blood, taken at week 0. This sequence originates from a human donor with alopecia areata. The CDR3 DNA reads as TGTGCCAGTAGCCGGGATTACGGCAATGAGCAGTTCTTC. Translated: CASSRDYGNEQFF.